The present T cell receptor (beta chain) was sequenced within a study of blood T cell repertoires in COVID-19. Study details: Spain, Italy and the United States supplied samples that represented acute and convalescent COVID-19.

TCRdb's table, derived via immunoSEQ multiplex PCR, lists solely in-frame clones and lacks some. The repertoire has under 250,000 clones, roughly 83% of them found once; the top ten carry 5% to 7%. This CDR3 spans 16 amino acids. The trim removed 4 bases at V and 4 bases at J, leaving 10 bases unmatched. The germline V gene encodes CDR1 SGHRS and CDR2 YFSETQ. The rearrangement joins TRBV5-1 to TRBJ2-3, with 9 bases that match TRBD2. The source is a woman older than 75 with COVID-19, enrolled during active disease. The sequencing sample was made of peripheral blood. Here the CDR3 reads CASSPWGGGAPDTQYF. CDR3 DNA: TGCGCCAGCAGCCCTTGGGGCGGGGGGGCCCCAGATACGCAGTATTTT.